Included here is one T cell receptor beta chain sequence, with context. Its target is unknown. Distinct nucleotide sequences in the sample also encode this CDR3. CDR1 and CDR2 (germline): MNHNY, SVGAGI (reference sequence). V was trimmed by 0 bases and J by 3 bases, leaving 12 bases between them. This CDR3 is built from 16 residues. At a deep level, the assay was run. The data were produced by immunoSEQ multiplex PCR, yet TCRdb's version contains in-frame clones alone and is incomplete. The sample holds about 2.4 million clones, approximately 90% seen once. This specimen comes from a study of shared clonotypes between healthy human individuals. Study overall: Each donor's CD8 memory used one plate, CD8 naive two, each CD4 subset three.

Study-level results: Some clonotypes were shared by all four sorted-subset donors, while others were not shared. The non-shared ones had lower generation probabilities than the shared ones.

The sample consisted of naive CD4+ T cells sorted from blood. The subset: CD45RA+ positively selected. The TCR comes from a man in his late teens or twenties in good health. V usage is TRBV6-6 and J usage is TRBJ1-5; tentatively, D is TRBD1 (5 bases). CDR3 nucleotide sequence: TGTGCCAGCAGTTACTCGAGGGGCCCGTCCAATCAGCCCCAGCATTTT. It yields the protein CASSYSRGPSNQPQHF.